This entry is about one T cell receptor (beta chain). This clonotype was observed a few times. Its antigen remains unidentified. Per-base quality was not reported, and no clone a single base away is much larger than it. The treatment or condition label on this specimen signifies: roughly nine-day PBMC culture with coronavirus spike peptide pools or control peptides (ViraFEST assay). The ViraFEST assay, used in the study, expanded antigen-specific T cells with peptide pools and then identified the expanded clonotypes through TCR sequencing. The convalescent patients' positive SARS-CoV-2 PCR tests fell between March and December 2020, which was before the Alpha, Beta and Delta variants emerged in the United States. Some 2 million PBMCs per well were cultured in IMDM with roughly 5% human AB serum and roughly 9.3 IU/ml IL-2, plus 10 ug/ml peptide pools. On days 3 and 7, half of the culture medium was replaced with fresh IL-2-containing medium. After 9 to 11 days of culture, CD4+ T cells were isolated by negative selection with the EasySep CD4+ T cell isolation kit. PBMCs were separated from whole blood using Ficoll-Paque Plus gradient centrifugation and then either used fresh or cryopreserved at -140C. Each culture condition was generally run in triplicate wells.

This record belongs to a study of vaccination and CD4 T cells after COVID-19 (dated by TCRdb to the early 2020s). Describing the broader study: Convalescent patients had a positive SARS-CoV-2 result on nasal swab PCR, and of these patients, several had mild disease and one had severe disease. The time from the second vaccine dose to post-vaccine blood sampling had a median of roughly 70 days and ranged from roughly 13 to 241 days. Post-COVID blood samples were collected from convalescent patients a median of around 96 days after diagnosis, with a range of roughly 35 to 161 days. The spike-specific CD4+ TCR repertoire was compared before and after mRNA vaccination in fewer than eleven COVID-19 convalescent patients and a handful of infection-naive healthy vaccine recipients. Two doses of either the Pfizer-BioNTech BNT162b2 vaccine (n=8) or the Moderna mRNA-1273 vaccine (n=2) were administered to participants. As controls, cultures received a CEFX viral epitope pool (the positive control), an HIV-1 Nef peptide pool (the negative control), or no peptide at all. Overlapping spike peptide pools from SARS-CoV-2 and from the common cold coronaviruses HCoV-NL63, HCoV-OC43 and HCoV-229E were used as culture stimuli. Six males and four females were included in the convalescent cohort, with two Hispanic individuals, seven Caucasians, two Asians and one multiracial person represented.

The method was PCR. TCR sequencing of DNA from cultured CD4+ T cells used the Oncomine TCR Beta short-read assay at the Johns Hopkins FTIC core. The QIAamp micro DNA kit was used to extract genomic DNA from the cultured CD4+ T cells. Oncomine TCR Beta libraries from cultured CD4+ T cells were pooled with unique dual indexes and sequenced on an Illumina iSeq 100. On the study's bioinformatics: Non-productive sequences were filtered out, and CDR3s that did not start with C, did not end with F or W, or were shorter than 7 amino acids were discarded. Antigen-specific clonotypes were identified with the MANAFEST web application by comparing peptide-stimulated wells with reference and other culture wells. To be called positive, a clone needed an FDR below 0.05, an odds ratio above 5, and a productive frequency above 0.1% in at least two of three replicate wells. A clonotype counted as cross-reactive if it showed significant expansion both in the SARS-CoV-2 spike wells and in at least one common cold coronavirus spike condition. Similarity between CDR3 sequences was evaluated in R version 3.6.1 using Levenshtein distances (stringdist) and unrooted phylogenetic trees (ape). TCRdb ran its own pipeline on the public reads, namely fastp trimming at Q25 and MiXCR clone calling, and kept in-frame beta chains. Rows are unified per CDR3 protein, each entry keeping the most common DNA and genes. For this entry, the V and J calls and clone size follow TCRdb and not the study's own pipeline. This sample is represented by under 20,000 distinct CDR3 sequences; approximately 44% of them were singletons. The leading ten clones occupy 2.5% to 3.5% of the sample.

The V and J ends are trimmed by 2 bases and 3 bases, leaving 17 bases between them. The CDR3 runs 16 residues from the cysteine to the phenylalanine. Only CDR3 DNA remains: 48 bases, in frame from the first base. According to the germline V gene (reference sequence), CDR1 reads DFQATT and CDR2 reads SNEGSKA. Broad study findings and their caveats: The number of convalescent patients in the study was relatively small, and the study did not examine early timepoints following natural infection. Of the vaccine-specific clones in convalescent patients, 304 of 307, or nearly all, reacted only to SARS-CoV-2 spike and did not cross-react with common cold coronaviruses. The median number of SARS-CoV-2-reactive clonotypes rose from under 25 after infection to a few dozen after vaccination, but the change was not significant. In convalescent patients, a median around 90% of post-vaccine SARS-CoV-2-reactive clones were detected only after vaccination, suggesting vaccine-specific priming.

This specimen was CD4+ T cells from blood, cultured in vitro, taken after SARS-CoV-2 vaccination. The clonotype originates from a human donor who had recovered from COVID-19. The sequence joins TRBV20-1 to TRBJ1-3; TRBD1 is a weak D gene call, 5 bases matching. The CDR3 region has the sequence CSARYWTDTGGNTIYF. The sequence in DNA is TGCAGTGCTAGATACTGGACGGACACTGGTGGAAACACCATATATTTT.